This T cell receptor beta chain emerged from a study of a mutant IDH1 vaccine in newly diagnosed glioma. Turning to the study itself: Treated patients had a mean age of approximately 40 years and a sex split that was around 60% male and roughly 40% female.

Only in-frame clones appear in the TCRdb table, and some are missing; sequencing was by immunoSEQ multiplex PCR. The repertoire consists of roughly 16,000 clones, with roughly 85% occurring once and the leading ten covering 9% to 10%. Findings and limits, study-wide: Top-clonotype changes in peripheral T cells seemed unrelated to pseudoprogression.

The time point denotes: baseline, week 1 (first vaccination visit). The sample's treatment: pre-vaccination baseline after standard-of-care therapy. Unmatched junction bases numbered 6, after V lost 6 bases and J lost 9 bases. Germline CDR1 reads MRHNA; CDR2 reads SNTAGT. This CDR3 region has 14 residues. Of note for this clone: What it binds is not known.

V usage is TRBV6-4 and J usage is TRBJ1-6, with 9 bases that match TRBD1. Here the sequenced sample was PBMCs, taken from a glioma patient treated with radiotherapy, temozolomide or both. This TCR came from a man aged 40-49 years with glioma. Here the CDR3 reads CASSPDRGGSPLHF. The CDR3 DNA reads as TGTGCCAGCAGCCCGGACAGGGGCGGTTCACCCCTCCACTTT.